Shown below are 7 T cell receptor beta chains from a single sample sequenced in a study of blood T cell repertoires in COVID-19. Libraries were prepared by immunoSEQ multiplex PCR; TCRdb keeps only in-frame clonotypes and omits some of them. The repertoire includes roughly 140,000 clones, approximately 86% of them detected once, and under 6.5% sits in the top ten. The source material was peripheral blood. The receptors stem from a human donor in a cohort sampled during active COVID-19.

The V call is TRBV28, the J call TRBJ2-2, with a weak D call TRBD1 (6 bases). CDR1 and CDR2 (germline): MDHEN, SYDVKM. This CDR3 is 14 amino acids long. Trimming removed 7 bases at V and 6 bases at J, with 15 bases between. The DNA for the CDR3 is TGTGCCAGCAAGGGGGTAGAAGTCGCCGGGGAGCTGTTTTTT. It encodes CASKGVEVAGELFF.

J is TRBJ2-1 and V is TRBV19; D ambiguous. Germline V gene sequence: CDR1 LNHDA, CDR2 SQIVND (reference sequence). This CDR3 region has 14 residues. The germline V and J ends were trimmed by 2 bases and 6 bases, with 11 bases remaining between them. In nucleotides, the CDR3 is TGTGCCAGTAGTATAATTAGTAGTTCCAATGAGCAGTTCTTC. Translated, it gives CASSIISSSNEQFF.

The chain recombines TRBV5-1 with TRBJ2-5; 14 positions agree with TRBD2. The CDR3 spans 18 residues. V lost 0 bases and J lost 4; bases outside the gene matches: 8. The V gene's germline CDR1 is SGHRS and CDR2 YFSETQ. CDR3 sequence (DNA): TGCGCCAGCAGCTTGGACGGGACTAGCGGGAGCCGGGGAGAGACCCAGTACTTC. Protein product: CASSLDGTSGSRGETQYF. Full variable domain (outside the CDR3, taken from reference TRBV5-1 and TRBJ2-5): KAGVTQTPRYLIKTRGQQVTLSCSPISGHRSVSWYQQTPGQGLQFLFEYFSETQRNKGNFPGRFSGRQFSNSRSEMNVSTLELGDSALYLCASSLDGTSGSRGETQYFGPGTRLLVL.

This chain links TRBV27 with TRBJ2-7; tentative D call: TRBD2 (6 bases). Germline V gene sequence: CDR1 MNHEY, CDR2 SMNVEV (reference sequence). The CDR3 is 14 residues long. Trimming removed 0 bases at V and 3 bases at J, with 9 bases between. The CDR3 DNA sequence: TGTGCCAGCAGTTTATCGACGGGAGTCTACGAGCAGTACTTC. This gives the protein CASSLSTGVYEQYF.

This chain links TRBV7-2 with TRBJ2-1; D is undetermined. The CDR3 has 11 residues. Looked up from germline, CDR1 is SGHTA and CDR2 is FQGNSA. The germline V and J ends were trimmed by 5 bases and 4 bases, with 3 bases remaining between them. The CDR3 sequence: CASSPYNEQFF. The CDR3 nucleotides are TGTGCCAGCAGCCCGTACAATGAGCAGTTCTTC.

The chain combines TRBV3-1 (or the pseudogene TRBV3-2) with TRBJ2-5, with no clear D. CDR3 size: 12 residues. Trimming left V 5 bases short and J 0 bases short, with 4 bases between. Germline lookup yields CDR1 LGHDT and CDR2 YNNKEL (reference sequence). CDR3 in amino acids: CASSDYQETQYF. DNA for the CDR3: TGTGCCAGCAGCGACTACCAAGAGACCCAGTACTTC.

This rearrangement joins TRBV5-6 to TRBJ2-7; D might be TRBD2 (6 bases). Deletions cut 0 bases from V and 1 base from J, with 11 bases between. CDR3 length equals 15 residues. Germline CDR1 reads SGHDT; CDR2 reads YYEEEE. CDR3 nucleotides: TGTGCCAGCAGCTTGGCCGGGGACTTTTCCTACGAGCAGTACTTC. Its translation is CASSLAGDFSYEQYF.